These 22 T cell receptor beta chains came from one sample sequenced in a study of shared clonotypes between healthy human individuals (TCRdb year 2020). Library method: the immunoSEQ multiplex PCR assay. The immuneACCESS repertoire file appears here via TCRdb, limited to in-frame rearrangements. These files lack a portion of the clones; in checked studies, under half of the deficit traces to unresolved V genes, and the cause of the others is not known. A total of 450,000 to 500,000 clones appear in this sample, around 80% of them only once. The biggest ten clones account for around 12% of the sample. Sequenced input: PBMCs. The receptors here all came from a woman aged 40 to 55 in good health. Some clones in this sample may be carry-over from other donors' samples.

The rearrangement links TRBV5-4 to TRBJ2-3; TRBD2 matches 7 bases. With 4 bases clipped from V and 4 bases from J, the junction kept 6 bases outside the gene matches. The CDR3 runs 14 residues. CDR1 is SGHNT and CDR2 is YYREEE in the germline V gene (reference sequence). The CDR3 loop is CASSNGLVPDTQYF. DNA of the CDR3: TGTGCCAGCAGCAACGGACTAGTCCCAGATACGCAGTATTTT.

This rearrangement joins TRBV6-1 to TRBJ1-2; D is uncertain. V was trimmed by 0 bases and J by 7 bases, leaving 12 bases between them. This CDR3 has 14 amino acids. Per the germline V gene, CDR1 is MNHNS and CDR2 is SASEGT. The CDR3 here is CASSEAGRAGGYTF. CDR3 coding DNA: TGTGCCAGCAGTGAAGCCGGACGCGCGGGTGGCTACACCTTC.

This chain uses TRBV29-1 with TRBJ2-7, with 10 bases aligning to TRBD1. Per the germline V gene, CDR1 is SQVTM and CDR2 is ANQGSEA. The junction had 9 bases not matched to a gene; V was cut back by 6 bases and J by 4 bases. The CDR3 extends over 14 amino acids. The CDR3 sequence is CSVKPGQGIYEQYF. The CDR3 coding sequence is TGCAGCGTCAAACCGGGACAGGGGATTTACGAGCAGTACTTC.

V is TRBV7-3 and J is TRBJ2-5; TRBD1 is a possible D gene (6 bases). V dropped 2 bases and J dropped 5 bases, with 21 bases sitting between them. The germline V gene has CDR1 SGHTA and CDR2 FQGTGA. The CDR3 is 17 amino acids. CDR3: CASSLERGRGEGETQYF. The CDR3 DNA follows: TGTGCCAGCAGCTTAGAGCGTGGCAGGGGTGAGGGGGAGACCCAGTACTTC.

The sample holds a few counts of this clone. DNA of the CDR3: TGTGCCAGCAGCCTTAGCGGGAGGGAATACGAGCAGTACTTC. Translated, it gives CASSLSGREYEQYF. The chain has TRBV5-4 and TRBJ2-7; 11 positions agree with TRBD2. CDR1 SGHNT and CDR2 YYREEE come from the germline V gene (reference sequence). The CDR3 loop spans 14 amino acids. The V segment lost 4 bases and the J segment 4 bases; nucleotides outside the gene matches: 4.

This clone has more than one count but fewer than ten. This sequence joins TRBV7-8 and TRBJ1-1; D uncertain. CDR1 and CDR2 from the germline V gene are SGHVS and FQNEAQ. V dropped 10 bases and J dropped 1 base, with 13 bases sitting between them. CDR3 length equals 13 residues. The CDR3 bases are TGTGCCATATCCGGGGTACGGAACACTGAAGCTTTCTTT. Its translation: CAISGVRNTEAFF.

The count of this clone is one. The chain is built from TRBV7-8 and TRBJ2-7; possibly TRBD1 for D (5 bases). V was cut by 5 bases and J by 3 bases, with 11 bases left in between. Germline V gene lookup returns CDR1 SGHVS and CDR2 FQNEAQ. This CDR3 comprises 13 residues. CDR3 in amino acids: CASSTRGHYEQYF. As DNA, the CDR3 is TGTGCCAGCAGCACGAGAGGACACTACGAGCAGTACTTC.

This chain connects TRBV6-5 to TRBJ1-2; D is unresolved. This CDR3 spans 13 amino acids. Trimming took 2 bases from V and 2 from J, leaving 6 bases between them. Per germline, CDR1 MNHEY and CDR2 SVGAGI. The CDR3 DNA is TGTGCCAGCAGTTACCACAGCAACTATGGCTACACCTTC. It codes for CASSYHSNYGYTF.

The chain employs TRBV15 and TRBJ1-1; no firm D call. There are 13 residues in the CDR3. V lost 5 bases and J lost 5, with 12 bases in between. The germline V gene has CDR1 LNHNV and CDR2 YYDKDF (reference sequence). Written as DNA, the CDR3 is TGTGCCACCAGCCAAGGACCTGGGACTGAAGCTTTCTTT. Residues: CATSQGPGTEAFF.

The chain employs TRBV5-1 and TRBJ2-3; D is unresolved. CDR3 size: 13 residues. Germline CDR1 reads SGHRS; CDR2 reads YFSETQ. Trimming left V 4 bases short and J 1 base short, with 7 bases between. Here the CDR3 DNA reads TGCGCCAGCAGCGCCCGGGGCACAGATACGCAGTATTTT. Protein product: CASSARGTDTQYF.

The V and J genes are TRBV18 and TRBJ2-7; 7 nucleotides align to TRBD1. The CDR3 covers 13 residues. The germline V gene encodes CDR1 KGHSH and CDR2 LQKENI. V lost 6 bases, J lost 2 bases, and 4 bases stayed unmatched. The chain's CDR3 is CASSLTGAYEQYF. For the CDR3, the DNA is TGTGCCAGCTCCCTCACAGGGGCCTACGAGCAGTACTTC.

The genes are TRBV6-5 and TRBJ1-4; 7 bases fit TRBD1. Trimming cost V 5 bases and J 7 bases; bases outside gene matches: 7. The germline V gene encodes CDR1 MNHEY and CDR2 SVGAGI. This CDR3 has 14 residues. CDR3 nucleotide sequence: TGTGCCAGCAGTGACAGGGACGAAGGTGAAAAACTGTTTTTT. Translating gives CASSDRDEGEKLFF.

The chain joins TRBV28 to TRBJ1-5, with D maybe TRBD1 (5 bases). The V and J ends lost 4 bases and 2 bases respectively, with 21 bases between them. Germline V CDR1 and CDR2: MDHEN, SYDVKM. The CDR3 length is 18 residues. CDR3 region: CASSSQGRVGVRNQPQHF. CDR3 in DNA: TGTGCCAGCAGTTCCCAGGGCCGTGTGGGAGTTCGCAATCAGCCCCAGCATTTT.

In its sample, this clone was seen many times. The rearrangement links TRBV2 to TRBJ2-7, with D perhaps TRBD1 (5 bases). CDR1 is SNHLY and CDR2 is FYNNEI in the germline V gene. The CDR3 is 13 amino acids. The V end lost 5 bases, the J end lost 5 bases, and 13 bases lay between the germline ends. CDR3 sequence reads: CASSLDRRDEQYF. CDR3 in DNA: TGTGCCAGCAGTTTAGACAGACGAGACGAGCAGTACTTC.

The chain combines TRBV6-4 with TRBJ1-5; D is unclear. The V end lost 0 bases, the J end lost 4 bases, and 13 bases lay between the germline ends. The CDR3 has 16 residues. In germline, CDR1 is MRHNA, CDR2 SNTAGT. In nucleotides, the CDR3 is TGTGCCAGCAGTGACTCGAGTAGGCAGATGAATCAGCCCCAGCATTTT. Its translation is CASSDSSRQMNQPQHF.

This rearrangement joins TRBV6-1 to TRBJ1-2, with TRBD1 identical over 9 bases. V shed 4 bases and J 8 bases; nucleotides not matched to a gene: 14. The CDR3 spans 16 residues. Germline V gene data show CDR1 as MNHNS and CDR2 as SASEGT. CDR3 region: CASSGGQGSTRGGYTF. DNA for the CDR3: TGTGCCAGCAGTGGGGGACAGGGCAGCACGAGAGGAGGCTACACCTTC.

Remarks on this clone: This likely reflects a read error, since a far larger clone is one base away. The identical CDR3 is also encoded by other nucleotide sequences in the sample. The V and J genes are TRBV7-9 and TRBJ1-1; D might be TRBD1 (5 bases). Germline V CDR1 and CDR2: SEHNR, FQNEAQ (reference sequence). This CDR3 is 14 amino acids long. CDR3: CASSLSGGNTEAFF. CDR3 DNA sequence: TGTGCCAGCAGCTTATCTGGGGGGAACACTGAGGCTTTCTTT.

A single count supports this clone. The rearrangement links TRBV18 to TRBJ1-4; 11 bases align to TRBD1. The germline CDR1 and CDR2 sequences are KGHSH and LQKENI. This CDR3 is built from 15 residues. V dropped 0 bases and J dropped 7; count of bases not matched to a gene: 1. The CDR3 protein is CASSPPGTGGEKLFF. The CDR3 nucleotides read TGTGCCAGCTCACCACCCGGGACAGGGGGTGAAAAACTGTTTTTT.

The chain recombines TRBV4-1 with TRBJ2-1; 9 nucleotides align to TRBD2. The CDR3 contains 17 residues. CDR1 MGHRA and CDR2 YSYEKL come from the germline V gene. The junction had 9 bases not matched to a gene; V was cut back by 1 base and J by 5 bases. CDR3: CASSQGGAGGGNNEQFF. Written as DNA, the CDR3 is TGCGCCAGCAGCCAAGGAGGAGCGGGAGGTGGTAACAATGAGCAGTTCTTC.

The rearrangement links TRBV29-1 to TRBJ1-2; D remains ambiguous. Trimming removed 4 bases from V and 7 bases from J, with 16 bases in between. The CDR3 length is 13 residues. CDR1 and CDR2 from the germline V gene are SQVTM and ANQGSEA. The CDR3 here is CSVGSEGTRGYTF. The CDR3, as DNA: TGCAGCGTTGGTTCGGAGGGCACACGTGGCTACACCTTC.

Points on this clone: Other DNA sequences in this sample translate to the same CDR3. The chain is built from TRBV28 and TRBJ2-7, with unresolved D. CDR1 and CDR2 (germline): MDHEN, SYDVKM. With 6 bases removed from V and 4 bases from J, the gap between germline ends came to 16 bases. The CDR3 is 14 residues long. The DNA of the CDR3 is TGTGCCAGCAGCGTTCCCGGACCAGCTTACGAGCAGTACTTC. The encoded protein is CASSVPGPAYEQYF.

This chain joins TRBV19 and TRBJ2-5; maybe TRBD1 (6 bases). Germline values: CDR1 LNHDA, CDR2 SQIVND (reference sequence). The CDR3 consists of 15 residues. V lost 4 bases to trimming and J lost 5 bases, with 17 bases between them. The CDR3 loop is CASSSSARGWETQYF. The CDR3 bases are TGTGCCAGTAGTAGCTCCGCCAGGGGCTGGGAGACCCAGTACTTC.